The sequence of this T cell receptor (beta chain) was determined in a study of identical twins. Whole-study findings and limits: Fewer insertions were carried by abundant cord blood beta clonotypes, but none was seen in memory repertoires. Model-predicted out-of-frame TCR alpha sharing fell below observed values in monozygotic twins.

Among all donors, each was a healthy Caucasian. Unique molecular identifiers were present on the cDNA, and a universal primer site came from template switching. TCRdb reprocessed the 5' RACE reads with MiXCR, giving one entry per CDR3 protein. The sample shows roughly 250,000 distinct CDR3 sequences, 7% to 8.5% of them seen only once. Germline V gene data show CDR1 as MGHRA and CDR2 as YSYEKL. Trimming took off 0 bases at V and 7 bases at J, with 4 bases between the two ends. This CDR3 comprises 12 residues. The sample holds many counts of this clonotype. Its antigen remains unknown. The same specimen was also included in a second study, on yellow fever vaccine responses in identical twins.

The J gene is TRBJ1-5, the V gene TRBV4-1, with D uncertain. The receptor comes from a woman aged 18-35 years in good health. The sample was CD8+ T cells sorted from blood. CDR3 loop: CASSQDSQPQHF. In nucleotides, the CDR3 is TGCGCCAGCAGCCAAGACAGCCAGCCCCAGCATTTT.